This section outlines one T cell receptor beta chain sequence together with its context. Its target antigen remains unknown. No clone much larger than this one lies a single base away; base qualities are absent. TCRbeta CDR3 regions were amplified from genomic DNA by means of the immunoSEQ Assay, a bias-controlled multiplex PCR. The study's processing was this. Within the assay, amplification of reference gene primers was used to estimate how many nucleated cells each sample contained. To quantify the absolute abundance of each unique TCRbeta CDR3 rearrangement, sequence reads were collapsed and filtered. Productive Simpson clonality was computed per sample as the square root of Simpson's diversity index over productive rearrangements. The source is immuneACCESS, and TCRdb retained only in-frame sequences with V and J called. Part of the clones is not carried over; for the studies checked, unresolved V genes explain less than half of this, and the remainder is unexplained. V, J and clone size reflect that table, while D and trimming were determined from the DNA. For this sample the table gives roughly 340,000 clones, of which around 86% were detected only once. The ten largest clonotypes hold over 6% of the sample.

This record comes from a study of blood T cell repertoires in COVID-19 (dated by TCRdb to about 2020). Background on the whole study: Samples covering the acute and convalescent phases of COVID-19 were provided by collaborators in the United States, Italy and Spain. Where HLA class I and class II types were available, the types were taken from metadata supplied by the sample provider, not from assay-based typing. The samples were drawn from two sources: the first 160 participants of the ongoing ImmuneRACE study, and fewer than 1,500 subjects contributed by 6 global collaborators. Subjects who had been exposed to COVID-19, were actively infected with it, or had recovered from it provided the deeply sampled blood TCRbeta repertoires that made up the dataset. The repertoires were made available in a free public database intended to serve as a resource for research on the immune response to SARS-CoV-2. The prospective study material was composed of cDNA or gDNA derived from T cells, B-cell-depleted T cells, or PBMCs. Sample metadata almost always included a de-identified subject ID, COVID-19 status, age in years and sex. Results and caveats for the whole study, not just this receptor: Clinical and demographic metadata were provided uncurated, with the amount varying by source and participant.

In Seattle, one collaborating source enrolled patients while the infection was active and tracked those patients longitudinally over the course of disease. Collaborating institutions collected whole blood in K2EDTA tubes following their own protocols. For TCRbeta analysis, collaborators shipped samples as frozen whole blood, isolated PBMCs, or DNA extracted from either of those sample types. The CDR3 has 17 amino acids, counting the end cysteine and phenylalanine. CDR3 DNA only is kept here, 51 bases in frame from base 1. Source material: peripheral blood. This sequence was found in a woman in her fifties or sixties with COVID-19, enrolled during active disease. The chain links TRBV21-1 with TRBJ2-5; the table gives TRBD2 as D, unverified against the DNA. TRBV21-1 is termed a pseudogene. The nucleotide sequence is TGTGCCAGCAGCACTGAGACTAGCGGGAGGCCCCAAGAGACCCAGTACTTC. This is translated as CASSTETSGRPQETQYF.